These T cell receptor beta chains were read from a single sample in a study of blood T cells in healthy people across ages. TCRdb analysed the 5' RACE reads with MiXCR anew, one entry per CDR3 protein. The data contain under 850,000 distinct CDR3 sequences, 35% to 40% of them seen just once; the ten biggest clones take up 10% to 15%. Input material: blood. These receptor sequences come from a man aged 18 to 30 in good health. The CDR3 runs from the conserved cysteine through the conserved F or W. Fields, in order: clone size, V gene, D gene, J gene, CDR3 protein, CDR3 DNA. The D gene is left open where the match is weak. Clone sizes are given selectively: once, few, many, or a class where the clone is expanded.

>-|TRBV28|TRBD2|TRBJ2-7
CAGRGETSGSYEQYF
TGTGCCGGCAGAGGGGAAACTAGCGGGAGCTACGAGCAGTACTTC
>many|TRBV3-1|TRBD2|TRBJ2-5
CASSQDGAGVQETQYF
TGTGCCAGCAGCCAAGACGGTGCGGGGGTCCAAGAGACCCAGTACTTC
>few|TRBV20-1|-|TRBJ2-7
CSARAGRGPYEQYF
TGCAGTGCTAGAGCGGGTCGGGGGCCCTACGAGCAGTACTTC
>-|TRBV5-1|TRBD1|TRBJ2-7
CASSLAPDRGNEQYF
TGCGCCAGCAGCTTGGCCCCAGACAGGGGCAATGAGCAGTACTTC
>-|TRBV7-2|-|TRBJ2-3
CASSAPGPTDTQYF
TGTGCCAGCAGCGCTCCGGGGCCCACAGATACGCAGTATTTT
>-|TRBV7-2|-|TRBJ2-7
CASSLIPQGPDEQYF
TGTGCCAGCAGCTTAATCCCACAGGGTCCCGATGAGCAGTACTTC
>-|TRBV7-9|TRBD2|TRBJ2-7
CASSDRTSGNEQYF
TGTGCCAGCAGTGATAGGACTAGCGGGAATGAGCAGTACTTC
>many|TRBV25-1|-|TRBJ2-3
CASSEWTTSSTDTQYF
TGTGCCAGCAGTGAATGGACTACCTCTAGCACAGATACGCAGTATTTT
>-|TRBV20-1|-|TRBJ1-1
CSAGKTGSDGEAFF
TGCAGTGCTGGAAAGACAGGATCTGATGGTGAAGCTTTCTTT
>-|TRBV3-1|-|TRBJ1-2
CASSQAALGAHGYTF
TGTGCCAGCAGCCAGGCTGCCCTGGGGGCCCATGGCTACACCTTC
>few|TRBV7-8|-|TRBJ2-3
CASSFLSAQRLSTDTQYF
TGTGCCAGCAGCTTTCTTTCGGCACAGCGACTTAGCACAGATACGCAGTATTTT
>few|TRBV7-7|-|TRBJ2-7
CASSSNRAYEQYF
TGTGCTAGCAGCAGCAACAGGGCATACGAGCAGTACTTC
>-|TRBV29-1|-|TRBJ1-2
CSVAPGVGYGYTF
TGCAGCGTGGCCCCAGGGGTGGGCTATGGCTACACCTTC
>-|TRBV29-1|-|TRBJ2-5
CSVEGLVTQETQYF
TGCAGCGTTGAAGGGCTAGTCACCCAAGAGACCCAGTACTTC
>few|TRBV12-3/TRBV12-4|TRBD2|TRBJ2-1
CASSFQTSYYNEQFF
TGTGCCAGCAGTTTTCAGACTAGCTACTACAATGAGCAGTTCTTC
>-|TRBV20-1|TRBD1|TRBJ2-1
CSARPDRNLYNEQFF
TGCAGTGCTAGACCGGACAGGAATCTCTACAATGAGCAGTTCTTC
>-|TRBV2|-|TRBJ1-4
CASSGRDYEKLFF
TGTGCCAGCAGCGGTAGAGATTATGAAAAACTGTTTTTT
>-|TRBV5-1|-|TRBJ1-5
CASSVRGDPGQPQHF
TGCGCCAGCAGCGTACGAGGGGACCCGGGCCAGCCCCAGCATTTT
>-|TRBV5-1|TRBD2|TRBJ2-1
CASSLVAQRGVSSSYNEQFF
TGCGCCAGCAGCTTGGTTGCGCAGCGGGGGGTCTCCAGCTCCTACAATGAGCAGTTCTTC
>-|TRBV25-1|-|TRBJ1-2
CASTLEGGSGGYTF
TGTGCCAGCACCCTGGAGGGGGGGAGCGGTGGCTACACCTTC
>-|TRBV5-1|TRBD1|TRBJ1-5
CASSEGTGGTSYNQPQHF
TGCGCCAGCAGCGAAGGGACAGGGGGAACGTCGTACAATCAGCCCCAGCATTTT
>-|TRBV5-1|-|TRBJ2-3
CASSVPGRGDTQYF
TGCGCCAGCAGCGTACCGGGACGGGGGGATACGCAGTATTTT
>few|TRBV12-3/TRBV12-4|-|TRBJ1-5
CASSFLAAPQHF
TGTGCCAGCAGTTTCTTGGCGGCGCCCCAGCATTTT
>-|TRBV4-3|-|TRBJ1-2
CASSHRGQPTYGYTF
TGCGCCAGCAGCCACCGTGGACAGCCGACCTATGGCTACACCTTC
>many|TRBV12-3/TRBV12-4|-|TRBJ2-1
CASSFQDEQFF
TGTGCCAGCAGTTTCCAGGATGAGCAGTTCTTC
>few|TRBV12-3/TRBV12-4|TRBD1|TRBJ2-1
CASSRKRGTGDTYNEQFF
TGTGCCAGCAGTCGAAAGCGAGGGACAGGGGATACATACAATGAGCAGTTCTTC
>few|TRBV15|TRBD1|TRBJ2-5
CATSRDQTGRQTQYF
TGTGCCACCAGCAGAGATCAGACAGGGCGACAGACCCAGTACTTC
>few|TRBV6-2/TRBV6-3|TRBD1|TRBJ1-5
CASKSRDRVSSNQPQHF
TGTGCCAGCAAATCTCGGGACAGGGTGTCAAGCAATCAGCCCCAGCATTTT
>few|TRBV12-3/TRBV12-4|-|TRBJ2-5
CASSFSRGVQETQYF
TGTGCCAGCAGTTTTAGCCGAGGGGTACAAGAGACCCAGTACTTC
>-|TRBV12-3/TRBV12-4|-|TRBJ1-5
CASLEGTSNQPQHF
TGTGCCAGTTTGGAAGGGACCTCCAATCAGCCCCAGCATTTT
>many|TRBV7-2|-|TRBJ2-3
CASSLRLGSLWDTQYF
TGTGCCAGCAGCTTAAGACTAGGATCGCTCTGGGATACGCAGTATTTT
>-|TRBV3-1|TRBD1|TRBJ2-1
CASSRTGYYNEQFF
TGTGCCAGCAGCCGGACAGGGTATTACAATGAGCAGTTCTTC
>-|TRBV3-1|-|TRBJ2-7
CASSPDNREQYF
TGTGCCAGCAGCCCTGACAACCGCGAGCAGTACTTC
>few|TRBV7-3|-|TRBJ1-6
CASSLLVSGSPLHF
TGTGCCAGCAGCTTATTAGTTTCCGGATCGCCCCTCCACTTT
>-|TRBV7-2|-|TRBJ2-7
CASSLVSGGESSYEQYF
TGTGCCAGCAGCTTAGTCAGTGGCGGGGAAAGCTCCTACGAGCAGTACTTC
>few|TRBV7-7|-|TRBJ2-7
CASSFRGQNEQYF
TGTGCCAGCAGCTTTCGGGGGCAAAATGAGCAGTACTTC
>-|TRBV7-8|-|TRBJ1-5
CASSLSPGEWSNQPQHF
TGTGCCAGCAGCTTATCACCTGGGGAATGGAGCAATCAGCCCCAGCATTTT
>-|TRBV7-3|-|TRBJ2-2
CASRLDSLNTGELFF
TGTGCCAGCAGACTTGACAGCTTGAACACCGGGGAGCTGTTTTTT
>-|TRBV6-2/TRBV6-3|-|TRBJ2-7
CASSDRDKNYEQYF
TGTGCCAGCAGTGACCGGGACAAAAACTACGAGCAGTACTTC
>few|TRBV4-3|-|TRBJ2-1
CASSQGRGGTKEYNEQFF
TGCGCCAGCAGCCAAGGCAGAGGGGGGACCAAGGAGTACAATGAGCAGTTCTTC
>-|TRBV12-3/TRBV12-4|-|TRBJ2-2
CASSFGGSGAGELFF
TGTGCCAGCAGTTTTGGGGGGTCAGGGGCCGGGGAGCTGTTTTTT
>-|TRBV4-3|-|TRBJ2-1
CASSQDLVDFEQFF
TGCGCCAGCAGCCAAGATCTTGTGGATTTTGAGCAGTTCTTC
>few|TRBV20-1|-|TRBJ1-4
CSARGGEAEKLFF
TGCAGTGCTAGGGGCGGGGAGGCTGAAAAACTGTTTTTT
>few|TRBV12-3/TRBV12-4|-|TRBJ1-5
CASSPGQVNQPQHF
TGTGCCAGCAGTCCAGGGCAGGTGAATCAGCCCCAGCATTTT
>-|TRBV5-1|TRBD1|TRBJ1-1
CASSYRGEGTEAFF
TGCGCCAGCAGCTACAGGGGTGAGGGCACTGAAGCTTTCTTT
>-|TRBV6-5|TRBD1|TRBJ2-5
CASSLPGTVVQYF
TGTGCCAGCAGTTTGCCCGGGACAGTCGTCCAGTACTTC
>-|TRBV4-3|TRBD1|TRBJ1-1
CASSQGTGEAILAEAFF
TGCGCCAGCAGCCAAGGGACAGGGGAGGCCATTTTGGCTGAAGCTTTCTTT
>-|TRBV11-3|-|TRBJ2-1
CASSLTAGLTYNEQFF
TGTGCCAGCAGCTTAACTGCAGGGCTAACCTACAATGAGCAGTTCTTC
>-|TRBV5-1|-|TRBJ2-1
CASSLESGGLDEQFF
TGCGCCAGCAGCTTGGAGAGTGGGGGGCTAGACGAGCAGTTCTTC
>-|TRBV7-9|-|TRBJ1-4
CASSVPGFEVATNEKLFF
TGTGCCAGCAGCGTACCGGGTTTCGAGGTCGCGACTAATGAAAAACTGTTTTTT
>few|TRBV11-1|-|TRBJ2-7
CASSFLQYNEQYF
TGTGCCAGCAGCTTTCTCCAATACAATGAGCAGTACTTC
>-|TRBV15|TRBD2|TRBJ2-6
CATKATSGSGANVLTF
TGTGCCACCAAGGCGACTAGCGGGAGTGGGGCCAACGTCCTGACTTTC